This T cell receptor (beta chain) was captured in a study of human T cells and chemical hapten exposure. The CDR3 covers 14 residues. V lost 4 bases and J lost 6; bases outside the gene matches: 7. The V gene's germline CDR1 is SGHTA and CDR2 FQGTGA. How the authors handled the data: A per-sample median of about 95,000 TCRs was observed, with counts ranging from about 20,000 to 750,000. TCRdb re-called the RACE reads with MiXCR, one entry per CDR3 protein. Here the V and J calls rest on TCRdb's processing, not on the authors' analysis. The table lists about 42,000 distinct CDR3 sequences, more than 8.5% of them singletons. Time point noted: patch test 2, 6 weeks after DPC sensitization. Treatment: therapeutic diphenylcyclopropenone sensitization with weekly scalp DPC. This clonotype was observed a handful of times. Its specificity is not known. Study outcomes and limitations: TCRs at high frequency, those above 1 in 1000, did not change with DPC sensitization. Expanded TCRs clustered into significantly more large CDR3 similarity groups than controls, the analysis revealed.

Sequences were derived from whole blood, sampled in connection with sensitization to the hapten diphenylcyclopropenone (DPC). This receptor was taken from a woman aged 40 to 50 with alopecia areata. Some clones in this sample may be carry-over from other donors' samples. The chain carries TRBV7-3 and TRBJ2-3, with 7 bases identical to TRBD1. The CDR3 region has the DNA TGTGCCAGCAGCTCGCGGACAGGCGGGGATACGCAGTATTTT. Its translation is CASSSRTGGDTQYF.